The 8 T cell receptor beta chains given below trace back to one sample, sequenced in a study of T cells in Graves' hyperthyroidism and ophthalmopathy. RNA transcripts were the template for amplifying TCR beta CDR3 regions. When the TCR CDR3 underwent first-round RT-PCR, the HTBI primer set was used. MiXCR was run by TCRdb on the multiplex PCR reads, yielding one entry per CDR3 protein. The sample lists around 400,000 distinct CDR3 sequences, 25% seen once, with around 70% in the top ten. Source material: blood. The receptors were sampled from a man over 45 with Graves' hyperthyroidism.

This clonotype was recorded at least ten times. This rearrangement joins TRBV11-2 to TRBJ2-7; no clear D. The CDR3 loop spans 12 amino acids. CDR1 SGHAT and CDR2 FQNNGV come from the germline V gene. The germline V and J ends were trimmed by 6 bases and 2 bases, with 8 bases remaining between them. As DNA, the CDR3 is TGTGCCAGCAGGACTGGCGCCTACGAGCAGTACTTC. Its protein is CASRTGAYEQYF.

Here the CDR3 DNA reads TGTGCCGTCGAAACCCCGGGCGGGCCCCAGCATTTT. Translating gives CAVETPGGPQHF. The rearrangement links TRBV19 to TRBJ1-5; no definite D call. The V gene's germline CDR1 is LNHDA and CDR2 SQIVND (reference sequence). The V end lost 11 bases, the J end lost 9 bases, and 17 bases lay between the germline ends. The CDR3 runs 12 residues.

This clonotype appeared a few times. The V gene is TRBV5-6, the J gene TRBJ1-1, with D hard to call. Deletions cut 0 bases from V and 1 base from J, with 10 bases between. Germline assignment: CDR1 SGHDT and CDR2 YYEEEE. CDR3 length equals 15 residues. The CDR3, as DNA: TGTGCCAGCAGCTTGGATGGTCTGGGGAACACTGAAGCTTTCTTT. Protein: CASSLDGLGNTEAFF.

The chain recombines TRBV5-4 with TRBJ1-2; maybe TRBD1 (6 bases). CDR3 length: 16 residues. Trimming pared 2 bases from V and 2 bases from J, leaving 16 bases between. Germline CDR1 and CDR2: SGHNT and YYREEE (reference sequence). The CDR3 coding sequence is TGTGCCAGCAGCTTTATGGGGGCGAGAACGAACTATGGCTACACCTTC. It is translated as CASSFMGARTNYGYTF.

This clonotype has ten or more counts. The V call is TRBV5-6, the J call TRBJ1-2; possibly TRBD1 for D (6 bases). The CDR3 covers 12 residues. Germline V gene data show CDR1 as SGHDT and CDR2 as YYEEEE. Between the trimmed V and J ends, which lost 4 bases and 4 bases, there was a span of 8 bases. The CDR3 DNA follows: TGTGCCAGCAGCGAAGGGGGCTATGGCTACACCTTC. It specifies CASSEGGYGYTF.

This clonotype was counted many times. This chain connects TRBV7-8 to TRBJ2-7; D gene ambiguous. The CDR3 runs 13 residues. Per germline, CDR1 SGHVS and CDR2 FQNEAQ. The V gene lost 3 bases and the J gene lost 3 bases, with 9 bases spanning the gap. The CDR3 region has the DNA TGTGCCAGCAGCTTCAGAGCTGGCTACGAGCAGTACTTC. Translated, it gives CASSFRAGYEQYF.

This clonotype was seen repeatedly, ten times or more. J is TRBJ2-3 and V is TRBV11-3, with a possible D match to TRBD2 (6 bases). The CDR3 extends over 14 amino acids. Trimming pared 7 bases from V and 1 base from J, leaving 12 bases between. Germline CDR1 and CDR2: SGHNT and YENEEA. This chain's CDR3 is CASTRGYGTDTQYF. CDR3 sequence (DNA): TGTGCCAGCACCCGGGGGTATGGCACAGATACGCAGTATTTT.

The chain has TRBV6-1 and TRBJ2-7; D may match TRBD1 or TRBD2 (5 bases each). The V gene lost 2 bases and the J gene lost 3 bases, with 14 bases spanning the gap. The CDR3 is made up of 15 amino acids. Germline values: CDR1 MNHNS, CDR2 SASEGT. CDR3 sequence reads: CASSERDARSYEQYF. In DNA, the CDR3 is TGTGCCAGCAGTGAACGGGACGCCAGAAGCTACGAGCAGTACTTC.